Listed below are T cell receptor beta chains from one sample, sequenced in a study of shared clonotypes between healthy human individuals. Some clones are missing from TCRdb's copy, which holds only in-frame ones; the method was immunoSEQ multiplex PCR. The sample has roughly 530,000 clones, almost 97% seen once. Sequencing was done on a sample of naive CD4+ T cells sorted from blood. These receptors came from a woman younger than 45 in good health. Each CDR3 is given with its conserved first and last residue. Where a row states a size, it is once, few, many or the class of an expanded clone; other rows omit it.

TRBV19 - CASSIGRQDNEQFF
TRBV10-3 - CAISEGNTDTQYF
TRBV13 - CASSSVAWAAPNTEAFF
TRBV4-1 - CASSQVPRGVKKLFF
TRBV7-2 - CASSRGGQGWTEAFF
TRBV6-6 - CASSTGTGKAFF
TRBV19 - CASSRRDRETQYF
TRBV15 - CATSRGGSEETQYF
TRBV28 - CGTTFGFGNTIYF
TRBV10-3 - CAISEPTSDKTYEQYF
TRBV5-1 - CASSPGGTENNSPLHF
TRBV29-1 - CSVHSADTQYF
TRBV27 - CASSLGGTGNEKLFF
TRBV5-8 once CASSSQGSGGYTF
TRBV9 - CASSEGGREMFTGELFF
TRBV18 - CASSPPDRGLLFGYTF
TRBV6-6 - CASIPGQGKNIQYF
TRBV2 - CAAGPYEQYF
TRBV6-5 once CASSSGREQYF
TRBV18 - CASSPFGETYEQYF
TRBV18 once CASSRREANEQFF
TRBV27 - CASGKDRGARQYF
TRBV5-1 - CASSSQSTDTQYF
TRBV11-2 - CASSLDRGGPGYTF
TRBV19 - CASSSGQGTYEQYF
TRBV11-3 - CASSHQADGTSYNEQFF
TRBV2 - CASSADSSYQGYTF
TRBV5-1 - CASSRGLVNTEAFF
TRBV7-9 - CASRGPRRTQEKLFF
TRBV6-1 - CASSEYGTNTEAFF